This T cell receptor beta chain was captured in a study of blood T cell repertoires in COVID-19. As for the study in general: COVID-19 samples collected from the United States, Italy and Spain covered acute and convalescent phases.

The CDR3 length is 12 residues. In the authors' methods: Scientists estimated how many nucleated cells there were by amplifying reference gene primers. The assay was immunoSEQ multiplex PCR, and TCRdb's table has in-frame clones only and misses some. V, J and clone size are those of that table, while D and trimming were read from the DNA. The repertoire includes around 130,000 clones, 70% to 90% of them detected once, and around 3.2% sits in the top ten. The sequence derives from a man aged 50 to 60 with acute or convalescent COVID-19. The J gene is TRBJ1-6, the V gene TRBV21-1. TRBV21-1 corresponds to a pseudogene. Sample: peripheral blood. CDR3 in amino acids: CASSFRFSPLHF. The CDR3 region has the DNA TGTGCCAGCAGCTTTCGTTTTTCACCCCTCCACTTT.